This T cell receptor beta chain was sequenced for a study of shared clonotypes between healthy human individuals. This CDR3 has 14 amino acids. Germline-derived CDR1 and CDR2 are MNHEY and SVGAGI. Trimming removed 8 bases from V and 4 bases from J, with 15 bases in between. The table came from immunoSEQ multiplex PCR; TCRdb's copy has only in-frame clones and leaves some out. The table has some 1.5 million clones, around 97% seen once. The chain employs TRBV6-5 and TRBJ1-5; TRBD1 is a possible D gene (5 bases). The receptor was isolated from a man aged 30 to 45 in good health. The sequenced material came from naive CD4+ T cells sorted from blood. Subset in this sample: CD45RA+ positively selected. The CDR3 DNA follows: TGTGCCAGCGGTCCGGGACGTACTAATCAGCCCCAGCATTTT. Translating gives CASGPGRTNQPQHF.